These 6 T cell receptor beta chains were all obtained from the same sample, sequenced in a study of beta chain features in type 1 diabetes. What was sequenced were expressed TCRB transcripts, since all of the isolated RNA had been reverse transcribed. Data came from immunoSEQ multiplex PCR; TCRdb stores just in-frame clones and leaves some out. The sample records about 130,000 clones, about 9.2% being singletons. Input material: central memory CD4+ T cells from blood. The receptor set was obtained from a man in his late teens or twenties in good health.

This chain connects TRBV6-5 to TRBJ1-1; the D gene is possibly TRBD1 (6 bases). The CDR3 runs 14 residues. Trimming removed 5 bases at V and 4 bases at J, with 14 bases between. Per germline, CDR1 MNHEY and CDR2 SVGAGI. The CDR3 loop is CASSPQGSFTEAFF. CDR3 bases: TGTGCCAGCAGTCCTCAGGGGAGTTTCACTGAAGCTTTCTTT.

This chain joins TRBV7-2 and TRBJ2-7; tentatively, D is TRBD1 (5 bases). Trimming shortened V by 1 base and J by 7 bases, and 11 bases separated the two germline ends. CDR3 length: 13 amino acids. CDR1 and CDR2 (germline): SGHTA, FQGNSA. For the CDR3, the DNA is TGTGCCAGCAGCTTAGTGTCTCAGGGAGAGCAGTACTTC. Translating gives CASSLVSQGEQYF.

The chain has TRBV18 and TRBJ2-3, with D unclear. CDR1 is KGHSH and CDR2 is LQKENI in the germline V gene. Trimming cost V 2 bases and J 6 bases, with 6 bases left between them. CDR3 length: 12 amino acids. CDR3 in amino acids: CASSPERDTQYF. The CDR3 nucleotides read TGTGCCAGCTCACCAGAGAGGGATACGCAGTATTTT. The full variable domain, in which reference TRBV18 and TRBJ2-3 provide the parts outside the CDR3, is NAGVMQNPRHLVRRRGQEARLRCSPMKGHSHVYWYRQLPEEGLKFMVYLQKENIIDESGMPKERFSAEFPKEGPSILRIQQVVRGDSAAYFCASSPERDTQYFGPGTRLTVL.

The chain has TRBV18 and TRBJ2-7, with D unclear. This CDR3 region has 13 residues. Per the germline V gene, CDR1 is KGHSH and CDR2 is LQKENI. Trimming removed 0 bases from V and 2 bases from J, with 5 bases in between. Here the CDR3 DNA reads TGTGCCAGCTCACCACCAAATACCTACGAGCAGTACTTC. Translated: CASSPPNTYEQYF.

This clone showed up just a few times. This sequence joins TRBV13 and TRBJ1-2; the D gene is possibly TRBD1 (5 bases). The CDR3 loop spans 14 amino acids. Germline V gives CDR1 PRHDT, CDR2 FYEKMQ (reference sequence). V lost 5 bases and J lost 8, with 18 bases in between. Written as DNA, the CDR3 is TGTGCCAGCAGCACGATCAGGGTAATGGGCGGCTACACCTTC. As protein: CASSTIRVMGGYTF.

The table lists this clone with a few counts. Other DNA sequences from this sample encode an identical CDR3 as well. The chain recombines TRBV5-1 with TRBJ1-2; D might be TRBD1 (5 bases). Germline assignment: CDR1 SGHRS and CDR2 YFSETQ. V dropped 0 bases and J dropped 2 bases, with 8 bases sitting between them. This CDR3 contains 14 residues. The CDR3 DNA reads as TGCGCCAGCAGCTTGGGGACAACGAACTATGGCTACACCTTC. It yields the protein CASSLGTTNYGYTF.